This TCR beta chain was profiled in a study of T cell repertoires in cytomegalovirus infection. Overall study: Public TCR beta signatures indicated both CMV infection and matching HLA type.

TCRdb ran MiXCR on the reads and lists one entry per CDR3 protein. Of just over 300,000 distinct CDR3 sequences detected, about 17% appear once; the ten largest clones hold 12%. Germline CDR1 and CDR2: SGHRS and YFSETQ. The CDR3 is made up of 13 amino acids. Trimming took off 0 bases at V and 7 bases at J, with 7 bases between the two ends. The sequence derives from a human donor in good health (CMV status not recorded). Some clones in this sample may be carry-over from other donors' samples. The gene calls are TRBV5-1 and TRBJ1-4; possibly TRBD1 for D (5 bases). Material: PBMCs. Here the CDR3 reads CASSLEDTEKLFF. The CDR3 DNA is TGCGCCAGCAGCTTGGAGGACACTGAAAAACTGTTTTTT. Looking up the rest from reference TRBV5-1 and TRBJ1-4 gives the full variable domain: KAGVTQTPRYLIKTRGQQVTLSCSPISGHRSVSWYQQTPGQGLQFLFEYFSETQRNKGNFPGRFSGRQFSNSRSEMNVSTLELGDSALYLCASSLEDTEKLFFGSGTQLSVL.